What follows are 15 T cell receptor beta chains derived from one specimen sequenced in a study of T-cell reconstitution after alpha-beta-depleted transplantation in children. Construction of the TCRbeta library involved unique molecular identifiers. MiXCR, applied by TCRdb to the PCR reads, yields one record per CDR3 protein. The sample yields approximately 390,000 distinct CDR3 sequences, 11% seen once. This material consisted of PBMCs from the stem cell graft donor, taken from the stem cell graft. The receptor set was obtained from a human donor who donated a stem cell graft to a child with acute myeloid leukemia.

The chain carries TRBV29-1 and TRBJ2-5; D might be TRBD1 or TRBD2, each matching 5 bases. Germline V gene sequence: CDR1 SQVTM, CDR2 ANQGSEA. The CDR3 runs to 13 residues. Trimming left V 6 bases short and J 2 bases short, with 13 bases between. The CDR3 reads CSVGVGPQETQYF. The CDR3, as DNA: TGCAGCGTGGGGGTGGGCCCACAAGAGACCCAGTACTTC.

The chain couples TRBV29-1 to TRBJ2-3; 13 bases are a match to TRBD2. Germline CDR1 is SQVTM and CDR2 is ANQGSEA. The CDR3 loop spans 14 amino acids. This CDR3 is CSTGLAGVPDTQYF. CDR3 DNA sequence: TGCTCCACCGGACTAGCGGGGGTACCAGATACGCAGTATTTT.

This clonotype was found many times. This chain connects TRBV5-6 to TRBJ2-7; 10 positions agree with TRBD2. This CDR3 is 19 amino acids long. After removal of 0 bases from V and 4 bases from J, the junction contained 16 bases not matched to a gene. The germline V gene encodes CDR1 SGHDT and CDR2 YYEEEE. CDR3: CASSLVVPTSGRLGYEQYF. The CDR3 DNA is TGTGCCAGCAGCTTGGTGGTCCCGACTAGCGGGCGCCTGGGTTACGAGCAGTACTTC.

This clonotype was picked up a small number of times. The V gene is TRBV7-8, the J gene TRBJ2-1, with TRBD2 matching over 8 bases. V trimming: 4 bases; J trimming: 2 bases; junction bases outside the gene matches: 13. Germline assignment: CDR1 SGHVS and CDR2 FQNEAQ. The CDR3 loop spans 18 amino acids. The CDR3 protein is CASSSRPAGVSPYNEQFF. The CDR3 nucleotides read TGTGCCAGCAGCTCCCGCCCAGCGGGAGTATCCCCCTACAATGAGCAGTTCTTC. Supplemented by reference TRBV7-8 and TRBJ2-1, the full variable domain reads GAGVSQSPRYKVAKRGQDVALRCDPISGHVSLFWYQQALGQGPEFLTYFQNEAQLDKSGLPSDRFFAERPEGSVSTLKIQRTQQEDSAVYLCASSSRPAGVSPYNEQFFGPGTRLTVL.

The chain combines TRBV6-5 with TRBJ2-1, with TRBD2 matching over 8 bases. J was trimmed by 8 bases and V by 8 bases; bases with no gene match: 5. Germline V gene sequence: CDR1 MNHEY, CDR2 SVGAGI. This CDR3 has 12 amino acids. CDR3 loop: CASGLASYEQFF. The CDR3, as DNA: TGTGCCAGCGGACTAGCTTCTTATGAGCAGTTCTTC.

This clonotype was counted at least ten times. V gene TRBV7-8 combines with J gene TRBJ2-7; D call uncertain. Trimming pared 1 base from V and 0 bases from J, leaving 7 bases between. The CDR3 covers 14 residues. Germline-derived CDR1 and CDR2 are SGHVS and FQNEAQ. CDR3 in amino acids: CASSLEPISYEQYV. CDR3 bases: TGTGCCAGCAGCTTAGAACCTATCTCCTACGAGCAGTACGTC.

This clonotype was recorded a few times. CDR3: CASSLGPVGAAYEQYF. CDR3 sequence (DNA): TGCGCCAGCAGCTTGGGACCCGTCGGCGCAGCCTACGAGCAGTACTTC. This chain joins TRBV5-1 and TRBJ2-7; D is undetermined. The CDR3 extends over 16 amino acids. Germline lookup yields CDR1 SGHRS and CDR2 YFSETQ. Trimming pared 0 bases from V and 2 bases from J, leaving 15 bases between.

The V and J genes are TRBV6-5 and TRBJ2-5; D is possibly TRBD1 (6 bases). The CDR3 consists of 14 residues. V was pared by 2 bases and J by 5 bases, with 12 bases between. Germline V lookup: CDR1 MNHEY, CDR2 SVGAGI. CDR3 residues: CASSYEGGWETQYF. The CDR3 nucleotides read TGTGCCAGCAGTTACGAAGGGGGTTGGGAGACCCAGTACTTC.

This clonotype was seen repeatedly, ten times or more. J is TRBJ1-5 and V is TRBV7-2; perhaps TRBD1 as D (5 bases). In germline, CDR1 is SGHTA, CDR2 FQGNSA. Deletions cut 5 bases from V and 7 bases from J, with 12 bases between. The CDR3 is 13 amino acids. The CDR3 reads CASSPNGDQPQHF. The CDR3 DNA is TGTGCCAGCAGCCCCAACGGGGACCAGCCCCAGCATTTT.

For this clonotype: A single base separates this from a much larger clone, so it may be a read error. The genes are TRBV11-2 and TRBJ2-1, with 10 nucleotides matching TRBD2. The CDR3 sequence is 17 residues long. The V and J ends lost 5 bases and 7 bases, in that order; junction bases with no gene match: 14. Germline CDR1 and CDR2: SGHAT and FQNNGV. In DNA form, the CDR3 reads TGTGCCAGCAGCCCACGGACTAGCGGCCAAGAGAAGAATGAGCAGTTCTTC. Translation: CASSPRTSGQEKNEQFF. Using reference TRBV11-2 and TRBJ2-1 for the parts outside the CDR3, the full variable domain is EAGVAQSPRYKIIEKRQSVAFWCNPISGHATLYWYQQILGQGPKLLIQFQNNGVVDDSQLPKDRFSAERLKGVDSTLKIQPAKLEDSAVYLCASSPRTSGQEKNEQFFGPGTRLTVL.

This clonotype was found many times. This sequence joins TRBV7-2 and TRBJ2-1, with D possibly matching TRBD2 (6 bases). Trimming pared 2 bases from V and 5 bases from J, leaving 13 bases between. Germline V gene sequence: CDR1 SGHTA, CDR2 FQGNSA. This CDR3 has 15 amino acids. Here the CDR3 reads CASSLLRAGHNEQFF. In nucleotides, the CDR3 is TGTGCCAGCAGCTTATTGCGAGCGGGTCACAATGAGCAGTTCTTC.

The CDR3 DNA is TGCAGCGTTTCGGGAACCGAAGCTTTCTTT. Its translation is CSVSGTEAFF. This chain joins TRBV29-1 and TRBJ1-1; no firm D call. Deletions cut 5 bases from V and 8 bases from J, with 9 bases between. The CDR3 runs to 10 residues. Germline loops: CDR1 SQVTM, CDR2 ANQGSEA.

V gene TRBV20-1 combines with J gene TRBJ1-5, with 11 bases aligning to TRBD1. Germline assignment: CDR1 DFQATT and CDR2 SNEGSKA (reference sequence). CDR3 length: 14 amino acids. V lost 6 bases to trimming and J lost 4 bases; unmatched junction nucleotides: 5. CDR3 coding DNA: TGCAGTGCCACCGGGACAGGGGGAAATCAGCCCCAGCATTTT. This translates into CSATGTGGNQPQHF.

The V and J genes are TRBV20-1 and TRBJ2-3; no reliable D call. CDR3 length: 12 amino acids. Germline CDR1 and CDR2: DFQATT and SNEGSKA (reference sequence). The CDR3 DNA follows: TGCAGCCAGGCTCCCAACACAGATACGCAGTATTTT. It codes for CSQAPNTDTQYF.

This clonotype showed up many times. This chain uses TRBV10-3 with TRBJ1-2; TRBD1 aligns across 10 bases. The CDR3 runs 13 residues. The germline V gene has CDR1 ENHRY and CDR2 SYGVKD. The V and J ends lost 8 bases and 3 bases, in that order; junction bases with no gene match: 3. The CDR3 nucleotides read TGTGCCATCTCGACAGGGGGCCACTATGGCTACACCTTC. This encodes CAISTGGHYGYTF.